The TCR beta chain under discussion was sequenced for a study of long-term antiretroviral therapy in people with HIV. Across the study: A decade or so separates the oldest specimens from the later 2015 immediate-ART recommendation. Study conclusions and caveats: CDR3 lengths in HIV samples spanned a narrower range than controls.

V was shortened by 5 bases and J by 0 bases, with 7 bases between the two germline ends. CDR1 and CDR2 (germline): SGHRS, YFSETQ. This CDR3 is built from 13 residues. A v3.0 immunoSEQ assay was performed at survey level. Per sample, sequencing targeted roughly 35,000-50,000 T-cell genomes. Clones were read by immunoSEQ multiplex PCR, and TCRdb kept only the in-frame ones, dropping some. The sample has approximately 6,400 clones; around 77% are singletons. For this clone: Its target is not known.

Sample: unsorted PBMCs, taken 0.5 years before starting antiretroviral therapy. The V and J genes are TRBV5-1 and TRBJ2-3; tentatively, D is TRBD2 (6 bases). The receptor comes from a man aged 35 to 55 with HIV. CDR3 DNA: TGCGCCAGCAGGGAGGGGAGCACAGATACGCAGTATTTT. Protein: CASREGSTDTQYF.